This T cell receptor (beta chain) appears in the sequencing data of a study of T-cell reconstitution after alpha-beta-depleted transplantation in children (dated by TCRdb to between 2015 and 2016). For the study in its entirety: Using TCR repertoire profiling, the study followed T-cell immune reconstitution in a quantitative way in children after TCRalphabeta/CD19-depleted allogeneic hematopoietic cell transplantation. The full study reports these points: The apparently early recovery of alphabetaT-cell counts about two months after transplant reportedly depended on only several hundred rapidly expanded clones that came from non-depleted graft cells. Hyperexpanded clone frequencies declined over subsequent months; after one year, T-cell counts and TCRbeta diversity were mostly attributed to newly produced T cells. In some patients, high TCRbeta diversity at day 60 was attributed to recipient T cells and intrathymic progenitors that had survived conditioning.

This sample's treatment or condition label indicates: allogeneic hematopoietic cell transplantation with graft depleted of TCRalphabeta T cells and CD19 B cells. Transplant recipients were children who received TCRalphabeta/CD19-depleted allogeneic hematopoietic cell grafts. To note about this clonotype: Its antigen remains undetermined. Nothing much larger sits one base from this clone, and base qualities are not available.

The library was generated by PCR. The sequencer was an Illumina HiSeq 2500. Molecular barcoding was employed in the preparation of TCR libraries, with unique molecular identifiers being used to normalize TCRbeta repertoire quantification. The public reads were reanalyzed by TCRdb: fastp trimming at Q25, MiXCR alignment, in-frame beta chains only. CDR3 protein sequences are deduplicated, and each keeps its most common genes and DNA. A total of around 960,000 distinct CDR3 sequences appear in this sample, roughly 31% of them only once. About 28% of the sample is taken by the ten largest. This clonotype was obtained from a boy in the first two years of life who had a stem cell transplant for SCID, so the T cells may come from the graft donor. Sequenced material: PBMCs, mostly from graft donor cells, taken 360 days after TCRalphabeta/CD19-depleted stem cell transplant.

Here the CDR3 is given as CASSLVAPWRGKNYNEQFF. The DNA sequence follows: TGTGCCAGCAGCTTAGTGGCCCCTTGGCGGGGCAAGAACTACAATGAGCAGTTCTTC. Here the chain combines TRBV11-2 and TRBJ2-1; D gene: possibly TRBD2, on 6 matching bases. In the germline V gene, CDR1 corresponds to SGHAT and CDR2 to FQNNGV. There are 19 amino acids in the CDR3, from cysteine to phenylalanine inclusive. Solely the CDR3 DNA is kept, with 57 bases framed from the first base. The V and J ends are trimmed by 1 base and 3 bases, leaving 22 bases between them.